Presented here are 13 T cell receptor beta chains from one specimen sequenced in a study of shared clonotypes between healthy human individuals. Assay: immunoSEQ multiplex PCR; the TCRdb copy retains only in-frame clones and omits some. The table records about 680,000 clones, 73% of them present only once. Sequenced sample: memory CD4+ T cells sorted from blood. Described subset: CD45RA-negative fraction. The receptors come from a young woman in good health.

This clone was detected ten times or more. CDR3 in DNA: TGTGCCAGCAGCTTCGAGGCACACACAATCGATGAGCAGTTCTTC. As protein: CASSFEAHTIDEQFF. The chain is built from TRBV5-4 and TRBJ2-1; D gene uncertain. The CDR3 is made up of 15 amino acids. CDR1 and CDR2 from the germline V gene are SGHNT and YYREEE (reference sequence). V lost 2 bases and J 8 bases, leaving 17 bases between the germline ends.

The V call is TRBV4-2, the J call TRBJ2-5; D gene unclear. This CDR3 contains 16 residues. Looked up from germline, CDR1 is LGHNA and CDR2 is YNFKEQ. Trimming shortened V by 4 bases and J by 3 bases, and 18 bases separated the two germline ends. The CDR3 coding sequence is TGTGCCAGCAGCCCTGGGGTTGATAGCCCCGAAGAGACCCAGTACTTC. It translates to CASSPGVDSPEETQYF.

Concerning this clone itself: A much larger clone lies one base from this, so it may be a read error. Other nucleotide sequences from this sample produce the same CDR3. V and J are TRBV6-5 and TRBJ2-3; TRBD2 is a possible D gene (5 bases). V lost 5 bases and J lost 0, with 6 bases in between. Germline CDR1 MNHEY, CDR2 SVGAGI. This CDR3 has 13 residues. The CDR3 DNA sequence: TGTGCCAGCAGTAGGACTAGCACAGATACGCAGTATTTT. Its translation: CASSRTSTDTQYF.

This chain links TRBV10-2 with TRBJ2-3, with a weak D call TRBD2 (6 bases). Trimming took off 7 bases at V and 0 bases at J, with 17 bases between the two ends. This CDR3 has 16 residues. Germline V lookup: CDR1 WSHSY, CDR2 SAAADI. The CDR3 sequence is CASNIGVGGSTDTQYF. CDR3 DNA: TGCGCCAGCAACATCGGGGTTGGGGGGAGCACAGATACGCAGTATTTT.

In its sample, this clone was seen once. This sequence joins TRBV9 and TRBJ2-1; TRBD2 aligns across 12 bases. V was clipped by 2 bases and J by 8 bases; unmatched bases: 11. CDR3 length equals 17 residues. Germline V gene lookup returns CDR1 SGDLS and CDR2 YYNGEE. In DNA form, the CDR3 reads TGTGCCAGCAGCGTCCTACCGACTAGCGGGAGCGGGGATGAGCAGTTCTTC. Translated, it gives CASSVLPTSGSGDEQFF.

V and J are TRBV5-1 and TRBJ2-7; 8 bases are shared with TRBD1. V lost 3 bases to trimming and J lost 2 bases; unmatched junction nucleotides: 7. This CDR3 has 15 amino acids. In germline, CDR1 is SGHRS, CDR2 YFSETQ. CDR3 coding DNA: TGCGCCAGCAGCTCCACCCCAGGGGGCACCTACGAGCAGTACTTC. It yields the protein CASSSTPGGTYEQYF.

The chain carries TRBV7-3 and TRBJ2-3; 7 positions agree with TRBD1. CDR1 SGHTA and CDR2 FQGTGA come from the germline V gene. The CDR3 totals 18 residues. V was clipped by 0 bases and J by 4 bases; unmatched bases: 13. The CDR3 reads CASSLTVASSTGPDTQYF. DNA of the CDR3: TGTGCCAGCAGCTTAACGGTCGCCTCCTCGACAGGGCCAGATACGCAGTATTTT.

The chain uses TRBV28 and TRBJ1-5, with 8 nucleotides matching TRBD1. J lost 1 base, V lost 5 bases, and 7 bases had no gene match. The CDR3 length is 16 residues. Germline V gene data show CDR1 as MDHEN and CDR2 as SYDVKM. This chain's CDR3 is CASSIKGQGSNQPQHF. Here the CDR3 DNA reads TGTGCCAGCAGTATAAAAGGACAGGGAAGCAATCAGCCCCAGCATTTT.

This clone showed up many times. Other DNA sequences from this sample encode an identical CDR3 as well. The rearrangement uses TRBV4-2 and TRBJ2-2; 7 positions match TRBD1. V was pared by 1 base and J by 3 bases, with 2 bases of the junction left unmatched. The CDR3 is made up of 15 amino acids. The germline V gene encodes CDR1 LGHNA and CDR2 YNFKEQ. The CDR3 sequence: CASSQGDRDTGELFF. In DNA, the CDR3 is TGTGCCAGCAGCCAAGGGGACAGAGACACCGGGGAGCTGTTTTTT.

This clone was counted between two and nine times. The CDR3 loop is CASSQVSSGRADYEQYF. In DNA form, the CDR3 reads TGTGCCAGCAGCCAAGTTTCTAGCGGGAGGGCTGACTACGAGCAGTACTTC. The chain recombines TRBV4-2 with TRBJ2-7, with TRBD2 matching over 12 bases. The CDR3 length is 17 residues. With 1 base clipped from V and 3 bases from J, the junction kept 7 bases outside the gene matches. CDR1 and CDR2 from the germline V gene are LGHNA and YNFKEQ.

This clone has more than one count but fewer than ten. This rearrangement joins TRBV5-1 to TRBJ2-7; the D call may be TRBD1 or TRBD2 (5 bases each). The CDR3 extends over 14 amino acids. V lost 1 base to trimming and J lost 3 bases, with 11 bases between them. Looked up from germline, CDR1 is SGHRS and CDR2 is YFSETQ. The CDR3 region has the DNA TGCGCCAGCAGCTTGTTGAGGGGAGACTACGAGCAGTACTTC. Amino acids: CASSLLRGDYEQYF.

CDR3 sequence (DNA): TGTGCCATCAGTTATTTGACTAGCGGCTACGAGCAGTACTTC. Translating it yields CAISYLTSGYEQYF. The rearrangement uses TRBV10-3 and TRBJ2-7; TRBD2 matches at 9 bases. The length of the CDR3 is 14 residues. The germline V gene has CDR1 ENHRY and CDR2 SYGVKD. V gave up 5 bases and J gave up 3 bases; unmatched junction bases: 5.

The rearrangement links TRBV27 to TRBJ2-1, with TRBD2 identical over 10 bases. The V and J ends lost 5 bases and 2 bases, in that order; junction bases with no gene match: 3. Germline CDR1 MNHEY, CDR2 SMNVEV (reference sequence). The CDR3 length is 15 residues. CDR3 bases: TGTGCCAGCAGTCCCGGACTAGCGGCCTACAATGAGCAGTTCTTC. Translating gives CASSPGLAAYNEQFF.